This T cell receptor beta chain was found in a study of blood T cell repertoires in COVID-19. Study overall: Nucleic acid was either cDNA or gDNA, and it came from T cells, B-cell-depleted T cells, or PBMCs.

Sequencing used immunoSEQ multiplex PCR; TCRdb keeps in-frame clones, though not all of them. The table has about 130,000 clones, 84% seen once. This CDR3 has 15 residues. CDR1 and CDR2 from the germline V gene are SGDLS and YYNGEE. V was shortened by 3 bases and J by 6 bases, with 18 bases between the two germline ends. The chain employs TRBV9 and TRBJ1-2, with D maybe TRBD1 (5 bases). The sequence was collected from a woman aged 60-75 years with acute or convalescent COVID-19. Sequenced sample: peripheral blood. The CDR3 is CASSATDFGLNGYTF. CDR3 nucleotide sequence: TGTGCCAGCAGCGCGACAGATTTCGGGTTAAATGGCTACACCTTC.